The present T cell receptor beta chain was sequenced within a study of T cell changes during pregnancy in multiple sclerosis. The J segment lost 2 bases and the V segment lost 3 bases, leaving 13 bases of the junction unmatched. The CDR3 length is 19 residues. CDR1 is SGHNT, CDR2 YYREEE, per germline (reference sequence). Sequenced by immunoSEQ multiplex PCR; TCRdb stores in-frame clones only, minus some. The table has tens of thousands of clones, just over 90% seen once. The chain has TRBV5-4 and TRBJ2-3; 12 positions match TRBD2. Sequenced here: CD4+ T cells from peripheral blood mononuclear cells, sampled before pregnancy. This TCR derives from a female donor with multiple sclerosis, enrolled in a pregnancy study. The CDR3 here is CASSSGASGGGQATDTQYF. Here the CDR3 DNA reads TGTGCCAGCAGCTCGGGGGCTAGCGGGGGGGGCCAAGCCACAGATACGCAGTATTTT.